What follows are 29 T cell receptor beta chains derived from one specimen sequenced in a study of control samples from healthy donors and cancer patients. Only in-frame clones appear in the TCRdb table, and some are missing; sequencing was by immunoSEQ multiplex PCR. The sample lists 45,000 to 65,000 clones, about 90% occurring once. Source material: PBMCs. These TCRs come from a middle-aged man with head and neck cancer.

This rearrangement joins TRBV18 to TRBJ1-6; 7 bases agree with TRBD1. The V segment lost 2 bases and the J segment 7 bases; nucleotides outside the gene matches: 17. Germline lookup yields CDR1 KGHSH and CDR2 LQKENI. The CDR3 is made up of 19 amino acids. The CDR3 DNA reads TGTGCCAGCTCACCAGGGGGGACAGCGGCTCTTCGGGCGAATTCACCCCTCCACTTT. Its protein product is CASSPGGTAALRANSPLHF. The full variable domain, completed using reference TRBV18 and TRBJ1-6, is NAGVMQNPRHLVRRRGQEARLRCSPMKGHSHVYWYRQLPEEGLKFMVYLQKENIIDESGMPKERFSAEFPKEGPSILRIQQVVRGDSAAYFCASSPGGTAALRANSPLHFGNGTRLTVT.

This chain links TRBV5-4 with TRBJ2-5, with TRBD2 matching 8 bases. Unmatched junction bases numbered 12, after V lost 3 bases and J lost 5 bases. This CDR3 has 16 amino acids. Germline assignment: CDR1 SGHNT and CDR2 YYREEE (reference sequence). Here the CDR3 DNA reads TGTGCCAGCAGCTCCCCTCGAGGAGCGGGAGAGGAGACCCAGTACTTC. It encodes CASSSPRGAGEETQYF.

The chain has TRBV6-6 and TRBJ1-1; D is undetermined. The CDR3 length is 14 residues. V was trimmed by 2 bases and J by 0 bases, leaving 7 bases between them. Germline loops: CDR1 MNHNY, CDR2 SVGAGI (reference sequence). This CDR3 is CASSYGQLNTEAFF. CDR3 bases: TGTGCCAGCAGTTACGGGCAGCTGAACACTGAAGCTTTCTTT.

The chain uses TRBV5-6 and TRBJ1-1; D call uncertain. This CDR3 contains 11 residues. From germline, CDR1 is SGHDT and CDR2 YYEEEE. Trimming pared 4 bases from V and 2 bases from J, leaving 3 bases between. The CDR3: CASSANTEAFF. In DNA form, the CDR3 reads TGTGCCAGCAGCGCAAACACTGAAGCTTTCTTT. The full variable domain, in which reference TRBV5-6 and TRBJ1-1 provide the parts outside the CDR3, is DAGVTQSPTHLIKTRGQQVTLRCSPKSGHDTVSWYQQALGQGPQFIFQYYEEEERQRGNFPDRFSGHQFPNYSSELNVNALLLGDSALYLCASSANTEAFFGQGTRLTVV.

This chain connects TRBV9 to TRBJ2-5; 13 nucleotides align to TRBD2. The ends lost 0 bases at V and 5 bases at J; junction bases unmatched: 4. CDR3 size: 16 residues. CDR1 is SGDLS, CDR2 YYNGEE, per germline. The CDR3 region is CASSVVGLAGRETQYF. DNA for the CDR3: TGTGCCAGCAGCGTAGTGGGACTAGCGGGGCGGGAGACCCAGTACTTC.

This chain uses TRBV3-1 (or the pseudogene TRBV3-2) with TRBJ2-5; unclear D gene. Trimming took 2 bases from V and 1 from J, leaving 11 bases between them. Germline V gene lookup returns CDR1 LGHDT and CDR2 YNNKEL (reference sequence). The CDR3 has 15 amino acids. The CDR3 region is CASSQNIGGQETQYF. The CDR3 nucleotides read TGTGCCAGCAGCCAAAATATCGGCGGCCAAGAGACCCAGTACTTC.

This chain connects TRBV5-4 to TRBJ2-3, with 9 bases lining up with TRBD1. After removal of 0 bases from V and 5 bases from J, the junction contained 1 base not matched to a gene. This CDR3 is 14 amino acids long. Germline-derived CDR1 and CDR2 are SGHNT and YYREEE (reference sequence). This CDR3 is CASSLGQGVDTQYF. CDR3 coding DNA: TGTGCCAGCAGCTTGGGACAGGGGGTAGATACGCAGTATTTT. The entire variable domain, with the rest obtained from reference TRBV5-4 and TRBJ2-3, is as follows: ETGVTQSPTHLIKTRGQQVTLRCSSQSGHNTVSWYQQALGQGPQFIFQYYREEENGRGNFPPRFSGLQFPNYSSELNVNALELDDSALYLCASSLGQGVDTQYFGPGTRLTVL.

This clone was seen a few times. The chain employs TRBV14 and TRBJ2-7; D ambiguous. Germline V gene data show CDR1 as SGHDN and CDR2 as FVKESK. With 4 bases removed from V and 3 bases from J, the gap between germline ends came to 7 bases. The CDR3 runs 12 residues. The CDR3 DNA is TGTGCCAGCAGCCCGGCCAACTACGAGCAGTACTTC. This encodes CASSPANYEQYF.

This sequence joins TRBV18 and TRBJ2-2; D is perhaps TRBD1 (6 bases). The CDR3 has 15 amino acids. Germline V gene lookup returns CDR1 KGHSH and CDR2 LQKENI. The V end lost 2 bases, the J end lost 2 bases, and 9 bases lay between the germline ends. In nucleotides, the CDR3 is TGTGCCAGCTCACCAGGGGGCCTAAACACCGGGGAGCTGTTTTTT. It encodes CASSPGGLNTGELFF.

The chain has TRBV6-4 and TRBJ1-2, with D possibly TRBD1 on 5 matching bases. CDR1 is MRHNA, CDR2 SNTAGT, per germline. V lost 6 bases and J lost 5, with 16 bases in between. The CDR3 contains 14 residues. CDR3 region: CASRNTSRAYGYTF. CDR3 coding DNA: TGTGCCAGCAGGAACACCTCCAGGGCATATGGCTACACCTTC.

The chain employs TRBV28 and TRBJ1-5; D unresolved. The V and J ends lost 6 bases and 1 base respectively, with 10 bases between them. The CDR3 is 14 amino acids. The V gene's germline CDR1 is MDHEN and CDR2 SYDVKM. This CDR3 reads CASSREGSNQPQHF. The CDR3 DNA reads as TGTGCCAGCAGCCGTGAGGGAAGCAATCAGCCCCAGCATTTT. Complete variable domain (other parts from reference TRBV28 and TRBJ1-5): DVKVTQSSRYLVKRTGEKVFLECVQDMDHENMFWYRQDPGLGLRLIYFSYDVKMKEKGDIPEGYSVSREKKERFSLILESASTNQTSMYLCASSREGSNQPQHFGDGTRLSIL.

The J gene is TRBJ2-3, the V gene TRBV9; unclear D gene. Trimming stripped 4 bases from V and 7 bases from J, with 7 bases between. The CDR3 totals 11 residues. Germline CDR1 SGDLS, CDR2 YYNGEE. The chain's CDR3 is CASSPGYTQYF. The CDR3 DNA reads TGTGCCAGCAGCCCCGGATATACGCAGTATTTT.

The chain combines TRBV25-1 with TRBJ1-1; 7 bases fit TRBD1. Trimming cost V 2 bases and J 4 bases; bases outside gene matches: 4. The CDR3 consists of 14 residues. Germline CDR1 and CDR2: MGHDK and SYGVNS. The CDR3 protein is CASSEQGGSTEAFF. The DNA for the CDR3 is TGTGCCAGCAGTGAACAGGGGGGTAGCACTGAAGCTTTCTTT. The entire variable domain, with the rest obtained from reference TRBV25-1 and TRBJ1-1, is as follows: EADIYQTPRYLVIGTGKKITLECSQTMGHDKMYWYQQDPGMELHLIHYSYGVNSTEKGDLSSESTVSRIRTEHFPLTLESARPSHTSQYLCASSEQGGSTEAFFGQGTRLTVV.

This sequence joins TRBV5-1 and TRBJ2-3; D call uncertain. This CDR3 is built from 14 residues. Germline CDR1 SGHRS, CDR2 YFSETQ. Between the trimmed V and J ends, which lost 0 bases and 2 bases, there was a span of 7 bases. Written as DNA, the CDR3 is TGCGCCAGCAGCTTGGGCCTTCCCACAGATACGCAGTATTTT. Translated, it gives CASSLGLPTDTQYF.

The gene calls are TRBV9 and TRBJ2-1; TRBD2 matches 7 bases. Germline lookup yields CDR1 SGDLS and CDR2 YYNGEE. Trimming took 7 bases from V and 13 from J; bases not matched to a gene: 5. This CDR3 comprises 10 residues. CDR3 loop: CASGSGSQFF. The CDR3 nucleotides are TGTGCCAGCGGTAGCGGGTCTCAGTTCTTC.

This chain joins TRBV10-1 and TRBJ2-2; D is possibly TRBD1 or TRBD2 (6 bases each). Germline loops: CDR1 WNHNN, CDR2 SYGVQD (reference sequence). The CDR3 contains 16 residues. V dropped 6 bases and J dropped 6 bases, with 20 bases sitting between them. The chain's CDR3 is CASRGGLAGVPGELFF. CDR3 nucleotides: TGCGCCAGCAGGGGAGGCTTGGCAGGGGTGCCCGGGGAGCTGTTTTTT.

Only one count was recorded for this clone. CDR3 in DNA: TGCAGTGCTAGTCTATCTGGGGGGTTGTTTTTT. It specifies CSASLSGGLFF. The gene calls are TRBV20-1 and TRBJ1-4; TRBD1 might be the D (5 bases). Per germline, CDR1 DFQATT and CDR2 SNEGSKA (reference sequence). V was pared by 3 bases and J by 15 bases, with 14 bases between. The CDR3 is 11 residues long.

The J gene is TRBJ2-5, the V gene TRBV19; D unclear. V lost 7 bases and J 4 bases, leaving 13 bases between the germline ends. The CDR3 has 13 residues. The germline gives CDR1 LNHDA, CDR2 SQIVND (reference sequence). The CDR3 DNA follows: TGTGCCAGTACCCCTTCACAAGGAGAGACCCAGTACTTC. Its translation: CASTPSQGETQYF.

V gene TRBV30 combines with J gene TRBJ1-2, with 10 bases that match TRBD1. In germline, CDR1 is GTSNPN, CDR2 SVGIG (reference sequence). This CDR3 spans 16 amino acids. The V segment lost 1 base and the J segment 3 bases; nucleotides outside the gene matches: 8. CDR3 residues: CAWSGGFGQGDYGYTF. The CDR3 region has the DNA TGTGCCTGGAGTGGAGGTTTCGGACAGGGGGACTATGGCTACACCTTC.

The chain carries TRBV6-2 or TRBV6-3 and TRBJ2-3; TRBD2 aligns across 9 bases. This CDR3 is built from 15 residues. The trim removed 2 bases at V and 3 bases at J, leaving 3 bases unmatched. CDR1 and CDR2 from the germline V gene are MNHEY and SVGEGT. CDR3 in amino acids: CASSYGGGGTDTQYF. DNA for the CDR3: TGTGCCAGCAGTTACGGCGGGGGGGGGACAGATACGCAGTATTTT.

This clone was seen more than once but under ten times. The chain carries TRBV2 and TRBJ2-7; 10 bases match TRBD2. The CDR3 is 16 residues long. With 6 bases clipped from V and 5 bases from J, the junction kept 13 bases outside the gene matches. Germline V CDR1 and CDR2: SNHLY, FYNNEI. This CDR3 reads CASSSAASGRGHEQYF. In DNA, the CDR3 is TGTGCCAGCAGCTCGGCGGCTAGCGGGAGAGGCCACGAGCAGTACTTC.

The chain recombines TRBV28 with TRBJ2-1; 14 positions agree with TRBD2. With V trimmed by 4 bases and J by 0 bases, 5 bases remained unmatched. The CDR3 is 18 residues long. CDR1 and CDR2 (germline): MDHEN, SYDVKM. The chain's CDR3 is CASSYRLAGGPSYNEQFF. DNA of the CDR3: TGTGCCAGCAGTTATAGACTAGCGGGAGGGCCCTCCTACAATGAGCAGTTCTTC.

The chain is built from TRBV6-5 and TRBJ1-1, with D maybe TRBD1 (5 bases). This CDR3 contains 13 residues. Per the germline V gene, CDR1 is MNHEY and CDR2 is SVGAGI. Trimming removed 4 bases at V and 5 bases at J, with 11 bases between. As DNA, the CDR3 is TGTGCCAGCAGTTCACCAGGGTCGACTGAAGCTTTCTTT. Amino acids: CASSSPGSTEAFF.

The chain carries TRBV7-9 and TRBJ1-1; 7 nucleotides align to TRBD1. With 4 bases clipped from V and 5 bases from J, the junction kept 7 bases outside the gene matches. Germline V lookup: CDR1 SEHNR, CDR2 FQNEAQ (reference sequence). This CDR3 spans 14 amino acids. This chain's CDR3 is CASSSQGIGTEAFF. The CDR3 DNA sequence: TGTGCCAGCAGCTCACAGGGGATTGGTACTGAAGCTTTCTTT.

The J gene is TRBJ1-5, the V gene TRBV7-2; TRBD1 agrees at 10 bases. The germline CDR1 and CDR2 sequences are SGHTA and FQGNSA. V lost 5 bases and J lost 4; bases outside the gene matches: 11. The length of the CDR3 is 17 residues. CDR3: CASSEGQGTHRNQPQHF. The DNA for the CDR3 is TGTGCCAGCAGCGAGGGACAGGGGACCCACCGGAATCAGCCCCAGCATTTT.

The rearrangement links TRBV9 to TRBJ2-7; the match to TRBD2 covers 9 bases. The CDR3 is made up of 16 amino acids. Germline-derived CDR1 and CDR2 are SGDLS and YYNGEE. V lost 0 bases and J lost 4; bases outside the gene matches: 8. The CDR3 is CASSVGDLAGSYEQYF. CDR3 DNA sequence: TGTGCCAGCAGCGTAGGAGATCTAGCGGGGAGTTACGAGCAGTACTTC.

The rearrangement uses TRBV2 and TRBJ1-4; 8 bases agree with TRBD1. V lost 4 bases to trimming and J lost 5 bases; unmatched junction nucleotides: 3. Germline CDR1 SNHLY, CDR2 FYNNEI. The CDR3 totals 14 residues. CDR3 protein: CASSGTGKNEKLFF. The CDR3 DNA is TGTGCCAGCAGTGGGACAGGGAAGAATGAAAAACTGTTTTTT.

CDR3 sequence reads: CASSFPSDGQNTEAFF. The DNA for the CDR3 is TGTGCCAGCAGTTTCCCTTCGGACGGGCAAAACACTGAAGCTTTCTTT. This rearrangement joins TRBV28 to TRBJ1-1; D gene uncertain. Per germline, CDR1 MDHEN and CDR2 SYDVKM. The V gene lost 3 bases and the J gene lost 2 bases, with 16 bases spanning the gap. The CDR3 loop spans 16 amino acids.

The chain links TRBV20-1 to TRBJ2-4; possible D gene TRBD1, 5 bases. The CDR3 totals 11 residues. Germline CDR1 reads DFQATT; CDR2 reads SNEGSKA (reference sequence). V was clipped by 6 bases and J by 6 bases, with 9 bases between them. For the CDR3, the DNA is TGCAGTGCCACGGACACAAACATTCAGTACTTC. Translating gives CSATDTNIQYF.